This entry is about one T cell receptor (beta chain). The antigen is not known. Only in-frame clones appear in the TCRdb table, and some are missing; sequencing was by immunoSEQ multiplex PCR. Of around 980,000 clones in the sample, around 78% were seen once. A CD45RA+ naive subset and a CD45RA-negative memory subset were split from CD4+ cells. From germline, CDR1 is GTSNPN and CDR2 SVGIG (reference sequence). V lost 0 bases and J 0 bases, leaving 9 bases between the germline ends. The CDR3 runs 15 residues. The sample is drawn from a study of shared clonotypes between healthy human individuals. Study-wide context: The donors, a couple of women and three men, were aged 18 to 49.

Study-wide results and limits: In general, naive subsets displayed greater estimated richness than memory subsets did. Only blood underwent sampling, and tissue repertoires likely differ.

The chain recombines TRBV30 with TRBJ2-4; D call uncertain. Sequencing input: memory CD4+ T cells from PBMCs. Subset of the sample: CD45RA-negative fraction. The origin of this receptor is a man aged 18 to 29 in good health. Some clones in this sample may be carry-over from other donors' samples. Here the CDR3 DNA reads TGTGCCTGGAGTGTACCAAGTCTAGCCAAAAACATTCAGTACTTC. It codes for CAWSVPSLAKNIQYF. The full variable domain, with the rest looked up from reference TRBV30 and TRBJ2-4, is SQTIHQWPATLVQPVGSPLSLECTVEGTSNPNLYWYRQAAGRGLQLLFYSVGIGQISSEVPQNLSASRPQDRQFILSSKKLLLSDSGFYLCAWSVPSLAKNIQYFGAGTRLSVL.